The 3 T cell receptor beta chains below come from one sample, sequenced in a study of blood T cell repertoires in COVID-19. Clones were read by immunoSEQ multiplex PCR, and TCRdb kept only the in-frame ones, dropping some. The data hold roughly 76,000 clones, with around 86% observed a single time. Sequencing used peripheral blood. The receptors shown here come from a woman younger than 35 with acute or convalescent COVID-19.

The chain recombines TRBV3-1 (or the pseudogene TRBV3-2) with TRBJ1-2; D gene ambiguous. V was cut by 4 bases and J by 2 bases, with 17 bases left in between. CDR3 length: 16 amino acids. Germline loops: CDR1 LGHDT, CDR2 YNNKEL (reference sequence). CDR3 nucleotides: TGTGCCAGCAGCCCAAATCTATGGACTGACAACTATGGCTACACCTTC. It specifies CASSPNLWTDNYGYTF.

The CDR3 DNA reads TGTGCCAGCAGCTCTAGGCGACAGGACGAGCAGTTCTTC. Amino acid sequence: CASSSRRQDEQFF. This chain joins TRBV6-6 and TRBJ2-1, with a tentative D call TRBD1 (6 bases). The germline gives CDR1 MNHNY, CDR2 SVGAGI (reference sequence). V shed 6 bases and J shed 10 bases, with 16 bases lying between them. This CDR3 comprises 13 residues.

The CDR3 DNA reads TGTGCCACCAGCAGTTCCGGGTTTAGCTATGGCTACACCTTC. Translated: CATSSSGFSYGYTF. This chain joins TRBV15 and TRBJ1-2; D gene uncertain. Germline assignment: CDR1 LNHNV and CDR2 YYDKDF (reference sequence). Trimming removed 3 bases at V and 4 bases at J, with 12 bases between. This CDR3 is 14 amino acids long.